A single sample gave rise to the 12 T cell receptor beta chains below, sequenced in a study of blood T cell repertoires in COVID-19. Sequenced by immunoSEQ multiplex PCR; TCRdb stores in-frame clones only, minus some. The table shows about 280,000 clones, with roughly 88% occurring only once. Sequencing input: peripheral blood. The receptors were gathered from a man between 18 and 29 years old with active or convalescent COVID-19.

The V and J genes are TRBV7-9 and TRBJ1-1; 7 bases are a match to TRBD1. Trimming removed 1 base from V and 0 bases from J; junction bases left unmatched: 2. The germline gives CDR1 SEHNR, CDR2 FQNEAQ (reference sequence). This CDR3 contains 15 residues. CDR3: CASSLEGGLNTEAFF. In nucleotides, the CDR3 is TGTGCCAGCAGCTTAGAAGGGGGCTTGAACACTGAAGCTTTCTTT.

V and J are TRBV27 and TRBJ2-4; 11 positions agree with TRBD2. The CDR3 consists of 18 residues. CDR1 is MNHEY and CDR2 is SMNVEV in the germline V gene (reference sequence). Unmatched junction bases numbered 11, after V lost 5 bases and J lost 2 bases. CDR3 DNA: TGTGCCAGCAGTCCAACGCTGACTAGCGGGGAGCCCAAAAACATTCAGTACTTC. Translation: CASSPTLTSGEPKNIQYF.

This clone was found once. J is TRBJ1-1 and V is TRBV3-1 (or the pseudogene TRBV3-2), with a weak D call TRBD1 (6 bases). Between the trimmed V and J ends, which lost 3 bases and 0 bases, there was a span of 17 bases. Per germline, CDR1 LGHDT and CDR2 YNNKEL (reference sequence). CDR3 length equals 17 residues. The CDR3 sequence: CASSHRSRGGMNTEAFF. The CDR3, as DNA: TGTGCCAGCAGCCACCGCTCTAGGGGGGGAATGAACACTGAAGCTTTCTTT.

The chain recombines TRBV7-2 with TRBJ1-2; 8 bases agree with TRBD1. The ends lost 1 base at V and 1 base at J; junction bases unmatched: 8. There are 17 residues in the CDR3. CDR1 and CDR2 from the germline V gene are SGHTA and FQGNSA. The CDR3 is CASSLGVTGVLNYGYTF. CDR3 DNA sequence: TGTGCCAGCAGCTTAGGGGTGACAGGGGTCCTTAACTATGGCTACACCTTC. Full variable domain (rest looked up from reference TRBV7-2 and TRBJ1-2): GAGVSQSPSNKVTEKGKDVELRCDPISGHTALYWYRQSLGQGLEFLIYFQGNSAPDKSGLPSDRFSAERTGGSVSTLTIQRTQQEDSAVYLCASSLGVTGVLNYGYTFGSGTRLTVV.

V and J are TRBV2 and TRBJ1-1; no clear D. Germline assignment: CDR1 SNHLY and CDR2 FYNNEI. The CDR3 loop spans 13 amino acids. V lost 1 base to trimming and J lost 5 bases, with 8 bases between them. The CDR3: CASSEGSGTEAFF. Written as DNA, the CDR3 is TGTGCCAGCAGTGAAGGGTCGGGGACTGAAGCTTTCTTT. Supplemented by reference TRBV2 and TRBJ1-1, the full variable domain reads EPEVTQTPSHQVTQMGQEVILRCVPISNHLYFYWYRQILGQKVEFLVSFYNNEISEKSEIFDDQFSVERPDGSNFTLKIRSTKLEDSAMYFCASSEGSGTEAFFGQGTRLTVV.

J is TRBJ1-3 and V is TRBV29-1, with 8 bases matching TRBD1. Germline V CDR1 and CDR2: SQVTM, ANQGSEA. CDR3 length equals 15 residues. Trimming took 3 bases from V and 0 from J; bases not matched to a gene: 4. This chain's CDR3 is CSVEGTGHSGNTIYF. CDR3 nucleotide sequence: TGCAGCGTTGAGGGGACAGGACACTCTGGAAACACCATATATTTT.

This CDR3 reads CASSYSSGDTGELFF. DNA of the CDR3: TGTGCCAGCAGTTACTCCTCAGGGGACACCGGGGAGCTGTTTTTT. This chain connects TRBV6-6 to TRBJ2-2; D is perhaps TRBD1 (6 bases). The CDR3 is made up of 15 amino acids. The V gene lost 0 bases and the J gene lost 3 bases, with 8 bases spanning the gap. Per the germline V gene, CDR1 is MNHNY and CDR2 is SVGAGI (reference sequence).

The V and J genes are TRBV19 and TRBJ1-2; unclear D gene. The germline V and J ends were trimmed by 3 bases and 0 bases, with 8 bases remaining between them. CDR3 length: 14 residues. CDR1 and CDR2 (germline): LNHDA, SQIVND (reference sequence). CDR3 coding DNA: TGTGCCAGTAGTATCCCAGGCGCTAACTATGGCTACACCTTC. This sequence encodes CASSIPGANYGYTF. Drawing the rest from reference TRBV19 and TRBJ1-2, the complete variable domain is DGGITQSPKYLFRKEGQNVTLSCEQNLNHDAMYWYRQDPGQGLRLIYYSQIVNDFQKGDIAEGYSVSREKKESFPLTVTSAQKNPTAFYLCASSIPGANYGYTFGSGTRLTVV.

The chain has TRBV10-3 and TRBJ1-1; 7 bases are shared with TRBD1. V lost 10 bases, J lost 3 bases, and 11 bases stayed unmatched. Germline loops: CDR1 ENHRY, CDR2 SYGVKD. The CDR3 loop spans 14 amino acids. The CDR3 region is CATTDRDVDTEAFF. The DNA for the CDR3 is TGTGCCACAACAGACAGGGACGTTGACACTGAAGCTTTCTTT.

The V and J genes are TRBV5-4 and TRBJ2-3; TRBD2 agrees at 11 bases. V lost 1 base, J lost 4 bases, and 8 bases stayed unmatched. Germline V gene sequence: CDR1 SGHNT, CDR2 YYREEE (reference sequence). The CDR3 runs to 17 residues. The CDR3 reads CASSLTSGGFQADTQYF. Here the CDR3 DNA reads TGTGCCAGCAGCTTGACTAGCGGGGGTTTTCAGGCAGATACGCAGTATTTT.

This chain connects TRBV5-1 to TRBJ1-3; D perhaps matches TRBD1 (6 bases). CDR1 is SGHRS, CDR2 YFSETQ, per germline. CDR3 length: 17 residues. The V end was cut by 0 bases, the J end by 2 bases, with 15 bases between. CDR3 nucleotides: TGCGCCAGCAGCTTGGCAGCGGGACACGCCACTGGAAACACCATATATTTT. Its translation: CASSLAAGHATGNTIYF.

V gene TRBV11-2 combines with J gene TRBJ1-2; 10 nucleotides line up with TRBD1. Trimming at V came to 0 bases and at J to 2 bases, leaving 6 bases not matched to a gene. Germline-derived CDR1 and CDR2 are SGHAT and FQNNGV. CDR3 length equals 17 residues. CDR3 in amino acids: CASSLDVTGGINYGYTF. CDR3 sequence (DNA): TGTGCCAGCAGCTTAGATGTGACAGGGGGCATCAACTATGGCTACACCTTC.